This TCR beta chain derives from a study of control samples from healthy donors and cancer patients. The germline gives CDR1 SGHRS, CDR2 YFSETQ. The CDR3 spans 16 residues. V was clipped by 3 bases and J by 0 bases, with 10 bases between them. The assay was immunoSEQ multiplex PCR, and TCRdb's table has in-frame clones only and misses some. The table lists 150,000 to 200,000 clones, around 90% of them singletons. The origin of this receptor is a woman in her forties or fifties in good health. The chain joins TRBV5-1 to TRBJ1-6; no clear D. The sample was blood. In nucleotides, the CDR3 is TGCGCCAGCAGCTCGGACGGGAGCTCCTATAATTCACCCCTCCACTTT. Its protein is CASSSDGSSYNSPLHF.